This note documents a single TCR beta chain sequence. The antigen remains undetermined. The sample belongs to a study of cytomegalovirus exposure and HLA in healthy donors. Trimming stripped 4 bases from V and 0 bases from J, with 12 bases between. This CDR3 contains 16 residues. Germline lookup yields CDR1 KGHSY and CDR2 FQNENV. This PCR relied on a set of 60 Vbeta primers and 13 Jbeta primers. Here immunoSEQ multiplex PCR was the method, and the copy in TCRdb shows in-frame clones only, minus some. The sample shows some 130,000 clones, 77% of them seen only once. Study-wide findings and caveats: Association of a missense DCLRE1C variant with TCR beta V- and J-gene trimming was reported in a later analysis. Sequencing likely generated an artifact that appeared as a cluster of highly shared sequence variants.

This sequence was found in a man aged 25-45 years in good health and CMV-seronegative. Sequencing input: PBMCs. The chain uses TRBV16 and TRBJ1-4, with D tentatively TRBD1 (6 bases). The CDR3 spells CASSRPQGATNEKLFF. In DNA, the CDR3 is TGTGCCAGCAGCCGACCACAGGGCGCAACTAATGAAAAACTGTTTTTT.